This T cell receptor (beta chain) comes out of a study of PD-L1 blockade in urothelial cancer (TCRdb year 2017). In terms of the full investigation: Therapy was started around 2014 for all patients, and atezolizumab 1,200 mg was administered intravenously every 3 weeks. The study, an exploratory multi-omic analysis, examined somatic, immune and clinical correlates of response to PD-L1 blockade with atezolizumab in urothelial cancer. About 85% of the roughly 29 patients were males with bladder-origin urothelial cancer, and about 60% of the 29 reported a prior smoking history. Nine patients reached durable clinical benefit, while around 19 patients did not. Approximately 29 patients had pretreatment blood TCR-seq, roughly 25 had at least one posttreatment blood collection, and roughly 25 had tumor TCR-seq. Blood samples were analyzed 3 weeks after the start of treatment (second dose) and 6 weeks after the start of treatment. In the same patients, whole exome sequencing and RNA sequencing of pretreatment tumors were performed in addition to TCR sequencing. TCR sequencing covered pretreatment tumor samples and matched, serially collected peripheral blood taken before and after atezolizumab treatment. Blood samples gave median yields of approximately 130,000 T cells and over 80,000 unique TCRs, along with a median clonality of 0.080. Patients had an ECOG performance status of 0 or 1 and had received between 0 and 3 prior chemotherapy regimens. Progression-free survival longer than 6 months counted as durable clinical benefit, and TCR features were additionally tested against both progression-free and overall survival. Beyond this particular receptor, the publication reports: A pretreatment peripheral blood TCR clonality below the median was linked to improved progression-free and overall survival. Because of the small sample size (n ≈ 31) and the many exploratory analyses performed, the results are intended to be regarded as hypothesis-generating. Among patients with durable benefit, tumor-associated TCR clones showed greater expansion in peripheral blood 3 weeks after treatment started (n of about 20, p = 0.022).

Synthetic TCR analog templates were spiked into each PCR to estimate absolute template abundance from read counts. Using the immunoSEQ assay, TCRbeta CDR3 regions were amplified from genomic DNA with bias-controlled V and J gene primers. Sequencing of rearranged TCRbeta segments was performed at approximately 20X coverage. Per the source publication's procedure: Clustering was used to correct sequencing errors, and CDR3s were annotated against IMGT so that V, D and J genes could be assigned. Downstream analyses used only productive TCRbeta rearrangements and left out out-of-frame or stop-codon sequences. Clonality was computed as one minus Shannon entropy normalized by the log of the number of unique productive sequences. Clones differing between time points or between blood and tumor were identified using Fisher's exact test with Benjamini-Hochberg correction, with an adjusted p below 0.01 applied as the threshold. This immuneACCESS table, as held by TCRdb, lists in-frame sequences with V and J called but not all clones. Of the missing ones, under half trace to an unresolved V gene in checked studies; the others have no known cause. Clone size and the V and J calls come from that table; the DNA yielded D and trimming. The sample records some 110,000 clones, approximately 90% of which are singletons. The ten largest clones take up approximately 3.5% of the sample.

Trimming leaves V shorter by 6 bases and J shorter by 6 bases, with the junction holding 23 bases beyond the gene matches. The germline V gene yields KGHSH for CDR1 and LQKENI for CDR2. CDR3 length: 19 amino acids, cysteine to phenylalanine. The CDR3 DNA has 57 bases and is translated from base 1. On this clone itself: Its cognate antigen has yet to be identified. Base qualities were left out, and no much larger clone turns up one base away.

In light of the paper, this sample's time point label describes: peripheral blood 6 weeks after treatment start. A total of 25 to 30 patients with locally advanced or metastatic urothelial carcinoma, treated at Memorial Sloan Kettering on a trial protocol, made up the cohort. Peripheral blood mononuclear cells were collected pretreatment and during treatment, with between 1 and 8 total time points obtained per patient. The Qiagen DNeasy Blood extraction kit was used to purify genomic DNA from total PBMCs and tumor samples. PBMCs were collected pretreatment and during treatment and were isolated and stored as previously described.

This receptor was obtained from a man in his sixties with urothelial cancer. The chain couples TRBV18 to TRBJ2-4; the junction holds 7 bases that match TRBD1. The sequencing used PBMCs, collected around atezolizumab (anti-PD-L1) treatment. This receptor has the CDR3 CASSPGRTSSTQGVNIQYF. In nucleotides, the sequence is TGTGCCAGCTCGCCCGGACGGACGTCCTCTACCCAGGGGGTAAACATTCAGTACTTC.